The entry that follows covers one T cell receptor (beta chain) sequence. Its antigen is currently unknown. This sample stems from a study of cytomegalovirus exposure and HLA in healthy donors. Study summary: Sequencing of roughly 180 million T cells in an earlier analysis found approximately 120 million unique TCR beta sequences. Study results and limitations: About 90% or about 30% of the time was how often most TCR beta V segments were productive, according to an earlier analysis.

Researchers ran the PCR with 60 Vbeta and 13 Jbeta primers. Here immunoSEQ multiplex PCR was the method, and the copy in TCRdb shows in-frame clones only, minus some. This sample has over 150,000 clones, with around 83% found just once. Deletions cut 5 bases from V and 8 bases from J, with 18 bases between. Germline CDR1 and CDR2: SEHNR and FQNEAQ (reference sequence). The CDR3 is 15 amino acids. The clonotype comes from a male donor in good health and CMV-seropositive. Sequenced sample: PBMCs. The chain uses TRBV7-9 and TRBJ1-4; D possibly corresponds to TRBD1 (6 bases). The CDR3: CASSAGGPEREKLFF. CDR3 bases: TGTGCCAGCAGCGCTGGGGGCCCCGAGCGGGAAAAACTGTTTTTT.